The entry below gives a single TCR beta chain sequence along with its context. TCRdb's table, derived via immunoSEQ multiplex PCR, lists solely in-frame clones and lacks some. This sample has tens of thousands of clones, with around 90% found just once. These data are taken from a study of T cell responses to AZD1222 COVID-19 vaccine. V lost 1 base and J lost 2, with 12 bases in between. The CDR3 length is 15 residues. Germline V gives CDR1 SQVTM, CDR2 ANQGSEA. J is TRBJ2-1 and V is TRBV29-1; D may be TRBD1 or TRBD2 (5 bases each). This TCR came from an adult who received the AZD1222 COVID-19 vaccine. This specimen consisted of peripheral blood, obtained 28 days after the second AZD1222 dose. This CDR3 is CSVEGGERTYNEQFF. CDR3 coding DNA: TGCAGCGTTGAAGGAGGGGAAAGAACCTACAATGAGCAGTTCTTC.